This T cell receptor beta chain was captured by sequencing in a study of cytomegalovirus exposure and HLA in healthy donors. V was pared by 3 bases and J by 3 bases, with 8 bases of the junction left unmatched. The germline V gene encodes CDR1 SGDLS and CDR2 YYNGEE. The CDR3 is 15 amino acids. PCR primers comprised 60 Vbeta and 13 Jbeta primers. Assay: immunoSEQ multiplex PCR; the TCRdb copy retains only in-frame clones and omits some. The data show around 110,000 clones, with over 60% seen just once and 4% to 5.5% held by the top ten. The rearrangement links TRBV9 to TRBJ1-2; 7 nucleotides line up with TRBD1. The TCR was taken from a man aged 30 to 39 in good health and CMV-seropositive. Material for sequencing was PBMCs. The CDR3 loop is CASSDRQGRDYGYTF. As DNA, the CDR3 is TGTGCCAGCAGCGATCGACAGGGAAGGGACTATGGCTACACCTTC.